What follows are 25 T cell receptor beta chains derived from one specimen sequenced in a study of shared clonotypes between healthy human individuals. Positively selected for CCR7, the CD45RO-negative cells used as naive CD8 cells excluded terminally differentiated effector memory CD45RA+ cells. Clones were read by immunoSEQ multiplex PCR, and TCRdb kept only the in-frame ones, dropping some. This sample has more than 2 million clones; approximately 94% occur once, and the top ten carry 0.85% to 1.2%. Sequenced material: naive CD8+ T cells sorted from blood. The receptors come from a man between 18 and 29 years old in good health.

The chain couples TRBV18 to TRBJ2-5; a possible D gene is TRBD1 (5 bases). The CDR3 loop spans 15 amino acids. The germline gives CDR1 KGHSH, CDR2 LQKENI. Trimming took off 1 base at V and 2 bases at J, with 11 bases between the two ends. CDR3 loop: CASSPLQGGQETQYF. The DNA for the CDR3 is TGTGCCAGCTCACCACTTCAGGGCGGACAAGAGACCCAGTACTTC.

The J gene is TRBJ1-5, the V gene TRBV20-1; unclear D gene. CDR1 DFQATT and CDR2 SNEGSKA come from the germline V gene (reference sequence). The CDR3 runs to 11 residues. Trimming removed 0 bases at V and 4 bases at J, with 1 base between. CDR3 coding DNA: TGCAGTGCTAGAGATAATCAGCCCCAGCATTTT. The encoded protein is CSARDNQPQHF.

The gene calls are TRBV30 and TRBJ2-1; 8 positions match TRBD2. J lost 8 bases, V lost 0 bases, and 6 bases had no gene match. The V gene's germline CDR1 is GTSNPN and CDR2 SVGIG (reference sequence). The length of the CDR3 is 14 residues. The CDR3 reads CAWSVTGGPYEQFF. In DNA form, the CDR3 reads TGTGCCTGGAGTGTGACGGGGGGGCCGTATGAGCAGTTCTTC.

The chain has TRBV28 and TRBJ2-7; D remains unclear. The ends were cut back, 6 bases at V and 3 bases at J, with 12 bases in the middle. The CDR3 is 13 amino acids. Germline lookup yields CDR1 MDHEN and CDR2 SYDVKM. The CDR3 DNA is TGTGCCAGCAGGTCTGGAGCAGGCTACGAGCAGTACTTC. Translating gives CASRSGAGYEQYF.

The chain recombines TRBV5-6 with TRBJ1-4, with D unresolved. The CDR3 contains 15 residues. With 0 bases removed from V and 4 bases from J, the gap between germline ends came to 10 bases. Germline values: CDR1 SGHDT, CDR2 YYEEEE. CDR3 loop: CASSLAGALNEKLFF. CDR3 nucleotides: TGTGCCAGCAGCTTGGCCGGCGCTCTTAATGAAAAACTGTTTTTT.

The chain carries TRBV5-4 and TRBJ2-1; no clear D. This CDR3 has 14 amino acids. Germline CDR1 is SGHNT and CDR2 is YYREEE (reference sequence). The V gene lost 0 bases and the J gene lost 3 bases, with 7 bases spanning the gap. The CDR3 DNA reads TGTGCCAGCAGCTTGGCGGAAGACTACAATGAGCAGTTCTTC. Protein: CASSLAEDYNEQFF.

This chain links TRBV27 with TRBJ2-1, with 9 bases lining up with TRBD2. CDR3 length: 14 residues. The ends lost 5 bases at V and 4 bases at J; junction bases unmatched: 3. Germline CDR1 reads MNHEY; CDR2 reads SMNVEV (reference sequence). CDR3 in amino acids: CASSMGLAYNEQFF. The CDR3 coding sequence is TGTGCCAGCAGTATGGGACTAGCTTACAATGAGCAGTTCTTC.

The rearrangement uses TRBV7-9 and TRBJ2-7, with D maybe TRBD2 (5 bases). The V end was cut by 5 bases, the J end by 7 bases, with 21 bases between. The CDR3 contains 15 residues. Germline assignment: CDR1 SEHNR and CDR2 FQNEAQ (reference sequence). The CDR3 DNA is TGTGCCAGCAGCGGCTCAGGAGGTGTGGGTAGAGAGCAGTACTTC. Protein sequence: CASSGSGGVGREQYF.

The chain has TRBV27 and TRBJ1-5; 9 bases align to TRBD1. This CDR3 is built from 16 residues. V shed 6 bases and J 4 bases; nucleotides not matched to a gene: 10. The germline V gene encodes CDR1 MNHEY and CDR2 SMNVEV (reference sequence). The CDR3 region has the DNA TGTGCCAGCAGCTCCAGGGGGACAGGGTTGAATCAGCCCCAGCATTTT. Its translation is CASSSRGTGLNQPQHF.

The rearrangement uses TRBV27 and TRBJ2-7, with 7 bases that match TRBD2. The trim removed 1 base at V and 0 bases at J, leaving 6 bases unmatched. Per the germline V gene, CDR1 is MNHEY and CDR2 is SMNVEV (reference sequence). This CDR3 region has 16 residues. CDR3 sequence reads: CASSLWGGPSSYEQYF. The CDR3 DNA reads TGTGCCAGCAGTTTATGGGGGGGACCCAGCTCCTACGAGCAGTACTTC.

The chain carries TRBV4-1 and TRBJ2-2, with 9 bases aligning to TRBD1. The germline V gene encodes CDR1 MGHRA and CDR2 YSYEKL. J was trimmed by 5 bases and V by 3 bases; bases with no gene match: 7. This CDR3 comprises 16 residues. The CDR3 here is CASSHRQGGWTGELFF. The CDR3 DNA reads TGCGCCAGCAGCCATCGACAGGGGGGTTGGACCGGGGAGCTGTTTTTT.

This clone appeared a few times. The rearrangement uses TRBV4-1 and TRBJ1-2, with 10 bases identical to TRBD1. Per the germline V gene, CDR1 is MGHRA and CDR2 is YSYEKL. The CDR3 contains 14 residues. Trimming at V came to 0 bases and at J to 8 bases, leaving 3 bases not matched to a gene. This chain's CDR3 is CASSQDRQGAGYTF. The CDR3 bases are TGCGCCAGCAGCCAAGACAGACAGGGGGCAGGCTACACCTTC.

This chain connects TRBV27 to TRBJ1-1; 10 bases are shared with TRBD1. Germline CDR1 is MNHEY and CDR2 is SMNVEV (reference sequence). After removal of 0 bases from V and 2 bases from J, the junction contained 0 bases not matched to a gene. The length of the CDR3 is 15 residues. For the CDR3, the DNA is TGTGCCAGCAGTTTATCGACAGGGGGCAACACTGAAGCTTTCTTT. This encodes CASSLSTGGNTEAFF.

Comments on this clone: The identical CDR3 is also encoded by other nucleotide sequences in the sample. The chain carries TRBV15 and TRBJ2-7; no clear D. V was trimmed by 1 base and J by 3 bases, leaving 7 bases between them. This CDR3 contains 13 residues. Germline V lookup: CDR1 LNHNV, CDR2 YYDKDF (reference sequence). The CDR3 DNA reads TGTGCCACCAGCAGAGTTGGCAGCTACGAGCAGTACTTC. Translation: CATSRVGSYEQYF.

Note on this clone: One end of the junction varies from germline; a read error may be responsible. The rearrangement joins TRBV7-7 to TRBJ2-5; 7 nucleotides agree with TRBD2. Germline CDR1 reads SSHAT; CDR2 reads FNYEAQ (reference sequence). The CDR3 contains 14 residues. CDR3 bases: TGTGCTAGCAGCTTAAGGGAGGGCCAAGAGACCCAGTACTTC. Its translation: CASSLREGQETQYF.

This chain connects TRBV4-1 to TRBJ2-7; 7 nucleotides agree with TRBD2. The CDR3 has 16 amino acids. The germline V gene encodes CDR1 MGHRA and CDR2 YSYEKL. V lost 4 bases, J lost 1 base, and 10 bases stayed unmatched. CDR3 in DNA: TGCGCCAGCAGCCCATCCGGAAGCGGGGTGTCCTACGAGCAGTACTTC. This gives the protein CASSPSGSGVSYEQYF.

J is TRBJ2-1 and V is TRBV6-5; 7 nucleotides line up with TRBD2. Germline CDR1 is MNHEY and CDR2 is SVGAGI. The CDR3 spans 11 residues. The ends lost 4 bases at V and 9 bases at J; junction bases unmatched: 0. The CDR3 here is CASSSSGEQFF. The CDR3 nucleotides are TGTGCCAGCAGTTCTAGCGGTGAGCAGTTCTTC.

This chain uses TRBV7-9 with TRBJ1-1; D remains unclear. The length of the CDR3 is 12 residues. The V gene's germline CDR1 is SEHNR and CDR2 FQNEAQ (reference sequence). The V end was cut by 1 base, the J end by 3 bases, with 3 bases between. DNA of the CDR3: TGTGCCAGCAGCTTAGATCACACTGAAGCTTTCTTT. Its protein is CASSLDHTEAFF.

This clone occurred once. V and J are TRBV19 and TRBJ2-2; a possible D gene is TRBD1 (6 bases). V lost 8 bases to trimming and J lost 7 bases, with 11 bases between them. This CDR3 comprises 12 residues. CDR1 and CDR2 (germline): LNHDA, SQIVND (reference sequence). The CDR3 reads CASSTGYGELFF. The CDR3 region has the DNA TGTGCCAGTTCTACAGGGTACGGGGAGCTGTTTTTT.

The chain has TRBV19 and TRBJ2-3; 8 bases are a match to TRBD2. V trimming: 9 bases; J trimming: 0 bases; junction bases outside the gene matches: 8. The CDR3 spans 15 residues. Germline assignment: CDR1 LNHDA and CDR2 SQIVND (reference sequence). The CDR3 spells CASSFREGSTDTQYF. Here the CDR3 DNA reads TGTGCCAGCAGTTTCCGGGAGGGGAGCACAGATACGCAGTATTTT.

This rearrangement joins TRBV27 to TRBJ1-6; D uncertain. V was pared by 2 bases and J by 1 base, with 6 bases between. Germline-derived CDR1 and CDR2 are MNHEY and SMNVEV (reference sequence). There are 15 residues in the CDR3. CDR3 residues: CASSLAGSYNSPLHF. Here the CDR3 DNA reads TGTGCCAGCAGTTTAGCAGGATCCTATAATTCACCCCTCCACTTT.

CDR3 DNA sequence: TGTGCCAGCGCCTTAGACGGAAGCTCCTACGAGCAGTACTTC. It codes for CASALDGSSYEQYF. The chain combines TRBV27 with TRBJ2-7, with unresolved D. Germline-derived CDR1 and CDR2 are MNHEY and SMNVEV (reference sequence). V shed 8 bases and J shed 0 bases, with 14 bases lying between them. The CDR3 spans 14 residues.

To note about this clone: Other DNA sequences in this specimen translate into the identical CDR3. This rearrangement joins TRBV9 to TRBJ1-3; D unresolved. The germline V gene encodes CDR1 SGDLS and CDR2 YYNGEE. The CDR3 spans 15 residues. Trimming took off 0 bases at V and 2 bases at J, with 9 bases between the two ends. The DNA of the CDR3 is TGTGCCAGCAGCGTAGCCGGCGGGGCTGGAAACACCATATATTTT. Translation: CASSVAGGAGNTIYF.

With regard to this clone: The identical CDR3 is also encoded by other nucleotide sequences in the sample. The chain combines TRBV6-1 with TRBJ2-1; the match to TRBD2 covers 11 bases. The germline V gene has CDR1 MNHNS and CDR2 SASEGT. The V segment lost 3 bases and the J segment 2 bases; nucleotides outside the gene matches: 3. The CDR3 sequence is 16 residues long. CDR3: CASSELSGGAYNEQFF. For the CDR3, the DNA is TGTGCCAGCAGTGAGCTTAGCGGGGGGGCCTACAATGAGCAGTTCTTC.

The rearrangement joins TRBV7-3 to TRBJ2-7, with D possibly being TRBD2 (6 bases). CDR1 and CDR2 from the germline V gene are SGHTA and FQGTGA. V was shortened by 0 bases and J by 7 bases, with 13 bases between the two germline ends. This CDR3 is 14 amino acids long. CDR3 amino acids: CASSLTGTLEEQYF. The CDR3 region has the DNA TGTGCCAGCAGCTTAACCGGGACTCTTGAGGAGCAGTACTTC. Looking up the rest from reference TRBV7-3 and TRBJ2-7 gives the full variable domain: GAGVSQTPSNKVTEKGKYVELRCDPISGHTALYWYRQSLGQGPEFLIYFQGTGAADDSGLPNDRFFAVRPEGSVSTLKIQRTERGDSAVYLCASSLTGTLEEQYFGPGTRLTVT.